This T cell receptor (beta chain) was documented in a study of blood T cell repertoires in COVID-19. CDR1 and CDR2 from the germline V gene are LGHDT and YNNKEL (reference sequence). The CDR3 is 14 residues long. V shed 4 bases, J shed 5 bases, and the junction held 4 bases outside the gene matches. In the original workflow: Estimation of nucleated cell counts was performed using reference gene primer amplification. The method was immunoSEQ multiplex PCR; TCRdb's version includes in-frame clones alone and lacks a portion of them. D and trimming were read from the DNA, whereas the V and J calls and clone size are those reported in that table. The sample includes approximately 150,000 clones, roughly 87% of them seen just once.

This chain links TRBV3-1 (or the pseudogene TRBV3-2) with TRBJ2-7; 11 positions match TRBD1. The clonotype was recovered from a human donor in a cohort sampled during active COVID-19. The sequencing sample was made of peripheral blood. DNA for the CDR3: TGTGCCAGCAGCCGTGGACAGGGGGCTGACGAGCAGTACTTC. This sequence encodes CASSRGQGADEQYF.